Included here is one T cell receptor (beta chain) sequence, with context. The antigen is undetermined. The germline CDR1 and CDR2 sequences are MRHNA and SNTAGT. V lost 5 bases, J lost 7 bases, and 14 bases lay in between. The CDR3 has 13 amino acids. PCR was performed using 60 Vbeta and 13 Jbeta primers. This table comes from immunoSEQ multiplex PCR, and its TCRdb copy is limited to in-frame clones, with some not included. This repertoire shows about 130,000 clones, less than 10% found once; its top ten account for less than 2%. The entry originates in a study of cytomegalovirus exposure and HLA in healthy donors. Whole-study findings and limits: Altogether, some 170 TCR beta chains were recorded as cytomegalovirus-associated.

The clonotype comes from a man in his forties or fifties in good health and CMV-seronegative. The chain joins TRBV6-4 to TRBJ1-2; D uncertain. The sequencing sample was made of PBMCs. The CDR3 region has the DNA TGTGCCAGCAGTTTGGACTTTTTTTCTGGCTACACCTTC. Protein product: CASSLDFFSGYTF.